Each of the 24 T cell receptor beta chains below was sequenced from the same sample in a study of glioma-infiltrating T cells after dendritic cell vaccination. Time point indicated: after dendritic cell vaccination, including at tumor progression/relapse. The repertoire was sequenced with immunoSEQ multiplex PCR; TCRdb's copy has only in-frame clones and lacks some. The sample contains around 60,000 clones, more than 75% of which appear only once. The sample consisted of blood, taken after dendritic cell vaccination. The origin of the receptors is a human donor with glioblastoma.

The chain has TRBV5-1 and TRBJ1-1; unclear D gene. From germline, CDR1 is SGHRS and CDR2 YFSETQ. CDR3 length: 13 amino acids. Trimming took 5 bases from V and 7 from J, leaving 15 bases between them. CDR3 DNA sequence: TGCGCCAGCAGATATGATACTAGTGGTGAAGCTTTCTTT. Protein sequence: CASRYDTSGEAFF.

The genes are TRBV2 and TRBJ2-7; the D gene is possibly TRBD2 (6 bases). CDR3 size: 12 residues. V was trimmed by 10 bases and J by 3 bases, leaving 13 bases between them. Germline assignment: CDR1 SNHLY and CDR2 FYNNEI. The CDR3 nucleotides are TGTGCCACGGGAGACAGTTTCTACGAGCAGTACTTC. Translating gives CATGDSFYEQYF.

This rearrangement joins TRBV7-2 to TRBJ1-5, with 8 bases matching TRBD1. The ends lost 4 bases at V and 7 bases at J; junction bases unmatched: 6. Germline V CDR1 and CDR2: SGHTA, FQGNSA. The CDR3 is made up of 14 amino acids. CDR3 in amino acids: CASSSDRVGQPQHF. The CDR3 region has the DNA TGTGCCAGCAGCTCGGACAGGGTGGGGCAGCCCCAGCATTTT.

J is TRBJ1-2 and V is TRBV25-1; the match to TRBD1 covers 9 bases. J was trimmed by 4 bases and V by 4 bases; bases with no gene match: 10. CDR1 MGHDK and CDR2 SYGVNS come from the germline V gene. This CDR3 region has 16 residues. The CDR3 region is CASSATSRQGGYGYTF. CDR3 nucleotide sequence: TGTGCCAGCAGTGCTACCTCAAGACAGGGGGGCTATGGCTACACCTTC.

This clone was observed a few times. The chain's CDR3 is CASSLGLASNEQFF. Here the CDR3 DNA reads TGTGCCAGCAGTCTGGGACTAGCGAGCAATGAGCAGTTCTTC. The rearrangement joins TRBV2 to TRBJ2-1; the match to TRBD2 covers 10 bases. The CDR3 is made up of 14 amino acids. V lost 5 bases to trimming and J lost 6 bases; unmatched junction nucleotides: 4. Germline V lookup: CDR1 SNHLY, CDR2 FYNNEI.

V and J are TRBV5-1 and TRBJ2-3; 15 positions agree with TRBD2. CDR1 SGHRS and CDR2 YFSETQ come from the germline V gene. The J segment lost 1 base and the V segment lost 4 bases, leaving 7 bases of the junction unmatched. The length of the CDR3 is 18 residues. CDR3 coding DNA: TGCGCCAGCAGCCCTGGACTAGCGGGAGGGAGAGGCACAGATACGCAGTATTTT. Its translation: CASSPGLAGGRGTDTQYF.

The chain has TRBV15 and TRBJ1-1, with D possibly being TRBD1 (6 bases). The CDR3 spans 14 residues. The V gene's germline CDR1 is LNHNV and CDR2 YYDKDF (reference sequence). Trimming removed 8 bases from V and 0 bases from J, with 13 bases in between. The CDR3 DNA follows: TGTGCCACCGCGTACAGGGAATTGAACACTGAAGCTTTCTTT. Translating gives CATAYRELNTEAFF.

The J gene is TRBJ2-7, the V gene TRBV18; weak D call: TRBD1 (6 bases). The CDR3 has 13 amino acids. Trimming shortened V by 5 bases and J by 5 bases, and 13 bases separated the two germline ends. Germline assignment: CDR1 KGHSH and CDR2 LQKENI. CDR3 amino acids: CASSYKQGHEQYF. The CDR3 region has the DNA TGTGCCAGCTCATACAAACAGGGCCACGAGCAGTACTTC.

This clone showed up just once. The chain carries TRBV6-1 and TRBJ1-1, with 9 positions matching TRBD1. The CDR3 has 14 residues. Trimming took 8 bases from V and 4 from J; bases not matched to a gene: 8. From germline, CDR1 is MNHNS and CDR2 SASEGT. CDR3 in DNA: TGTGCCAGCCTAACAGGGGGCCAGGGCACTGAAGCTTTCTTT. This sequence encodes CASLTGGQGTEAFF.

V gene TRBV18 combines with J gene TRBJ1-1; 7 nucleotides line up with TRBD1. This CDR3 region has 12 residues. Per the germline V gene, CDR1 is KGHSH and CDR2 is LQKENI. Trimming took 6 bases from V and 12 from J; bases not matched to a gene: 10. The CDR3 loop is CASSGDRGGTFF. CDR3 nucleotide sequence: TGTGCCAGCTCGGGGGACAGAGGTGGAACTTTCTTT.

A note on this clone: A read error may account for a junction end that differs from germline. The CDR3 nucleotides read TGCGCCAGCAGTTTGGGGGTAGCGCGCGATACGCAGTATTTT. This gives the protein CASSLGVARDTQYF. The rearrangement uses TRBV5-1 and TRBJ2-3; perhaps D is TRBD1 or TRBD2 (5 bases each). This CDR3 comprises 14 residues. Looked up from germline, CDR1 is SGHRS and CDR2 is YFSETQ.

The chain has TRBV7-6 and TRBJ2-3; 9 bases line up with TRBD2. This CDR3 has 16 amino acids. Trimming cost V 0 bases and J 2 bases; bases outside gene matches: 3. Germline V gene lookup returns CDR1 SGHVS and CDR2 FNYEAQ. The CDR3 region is CASSLAGTSPTDTQYF. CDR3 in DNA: TGTGCCAGCAGCTTAGCCGGGACTAGCCCCACAGATACGCAGTATTTT.

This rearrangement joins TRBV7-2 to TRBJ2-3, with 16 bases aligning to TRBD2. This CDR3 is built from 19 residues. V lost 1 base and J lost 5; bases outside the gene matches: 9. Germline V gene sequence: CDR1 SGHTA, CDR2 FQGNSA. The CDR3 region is CASSLESGTSGRVEDTQYF. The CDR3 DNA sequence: TGTGCCAGCAGCTTAGAGTCCGGGACTAGCGGGAGGGTAGAAGATACGCAGTATTTT.

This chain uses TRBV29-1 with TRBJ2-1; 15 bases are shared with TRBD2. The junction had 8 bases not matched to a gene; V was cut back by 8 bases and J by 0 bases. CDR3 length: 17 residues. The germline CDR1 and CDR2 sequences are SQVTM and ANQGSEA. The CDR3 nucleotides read TGCAGCCCCACCGGGACTAGCGGGGGGAGCTCCTACAATGAGCAGTTCTTC. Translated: CSPTGTSGGSSYNEQFF.

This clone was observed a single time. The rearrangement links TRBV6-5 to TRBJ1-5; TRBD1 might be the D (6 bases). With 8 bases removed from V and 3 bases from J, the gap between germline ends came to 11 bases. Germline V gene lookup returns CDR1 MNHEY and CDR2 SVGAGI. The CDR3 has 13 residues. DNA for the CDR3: TGTGCCAGCGGAAGGACAGTCAATCAGCCCCAGCATTTT. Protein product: CASGRTVNQPQHF.

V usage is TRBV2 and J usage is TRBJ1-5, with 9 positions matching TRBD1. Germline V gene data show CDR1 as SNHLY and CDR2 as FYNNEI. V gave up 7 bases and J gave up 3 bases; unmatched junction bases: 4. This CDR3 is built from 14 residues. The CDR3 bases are TGTGCCAGCAACCGGGACAGGGACAATCAGCCCCAGCATTTT. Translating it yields CASNRDRDNQPQHF.

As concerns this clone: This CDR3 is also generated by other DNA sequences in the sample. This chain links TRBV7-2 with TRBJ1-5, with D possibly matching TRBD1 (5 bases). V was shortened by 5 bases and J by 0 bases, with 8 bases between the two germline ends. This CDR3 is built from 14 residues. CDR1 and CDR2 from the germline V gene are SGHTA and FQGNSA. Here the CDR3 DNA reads TGTGCCAGCAGCCCAGACAGTAGCAATCAGCCCCAGCATTTT. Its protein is CASSPDSSNQPQHF.

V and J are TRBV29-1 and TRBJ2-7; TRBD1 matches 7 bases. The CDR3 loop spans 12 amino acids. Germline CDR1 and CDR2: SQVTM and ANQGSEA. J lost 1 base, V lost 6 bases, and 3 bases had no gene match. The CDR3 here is CSVEQGSYEQYF. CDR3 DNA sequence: TGCAGCGTCGAACAGGGGTCCTACGAGCAGTACTTC.

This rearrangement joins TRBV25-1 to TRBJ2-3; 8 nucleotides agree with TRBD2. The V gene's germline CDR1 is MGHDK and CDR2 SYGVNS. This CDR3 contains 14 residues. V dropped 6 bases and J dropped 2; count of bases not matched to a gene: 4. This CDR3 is CASSGGAATDTQYF. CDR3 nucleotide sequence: TGTGCCAGCAGCGGGGGGGCCGCCACAGATACGCAGTATTTT.

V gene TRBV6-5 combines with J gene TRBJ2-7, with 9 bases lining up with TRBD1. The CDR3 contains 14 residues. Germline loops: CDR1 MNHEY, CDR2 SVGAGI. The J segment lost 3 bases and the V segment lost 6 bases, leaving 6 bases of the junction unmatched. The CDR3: CASSQGTGLYEQYF. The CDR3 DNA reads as TGTGCCAGCAGCCAGGGGACAGGGCTCTACGAGCAGTACTTC.

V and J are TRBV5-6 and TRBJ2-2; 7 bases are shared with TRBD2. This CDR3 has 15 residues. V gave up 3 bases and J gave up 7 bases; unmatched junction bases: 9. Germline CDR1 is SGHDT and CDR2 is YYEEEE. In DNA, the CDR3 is TGTGCCAGCAGCTATCAGCGGGGATTCCACGGGGAGCTGTTTTTT. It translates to CASSYQRGFHGELFF.

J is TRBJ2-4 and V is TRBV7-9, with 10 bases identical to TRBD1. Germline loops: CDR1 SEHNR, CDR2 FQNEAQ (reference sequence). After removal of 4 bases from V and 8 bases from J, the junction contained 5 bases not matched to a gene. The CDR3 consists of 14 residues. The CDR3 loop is CASSSRTGGDIQYF. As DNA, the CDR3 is TGTGCCAGCAGCTCCCGGACAGGGGGGGACATTCAGTACTTC.

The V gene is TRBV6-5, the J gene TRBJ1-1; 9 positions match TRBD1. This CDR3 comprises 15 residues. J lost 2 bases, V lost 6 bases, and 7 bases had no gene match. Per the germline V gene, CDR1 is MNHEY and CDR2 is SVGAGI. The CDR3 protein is CASRRDRVFNTEAFF. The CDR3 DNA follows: TGTGCCAGCAGGCGGGACAGGGTCTTTAACACTGAAGCTTTCTTT.

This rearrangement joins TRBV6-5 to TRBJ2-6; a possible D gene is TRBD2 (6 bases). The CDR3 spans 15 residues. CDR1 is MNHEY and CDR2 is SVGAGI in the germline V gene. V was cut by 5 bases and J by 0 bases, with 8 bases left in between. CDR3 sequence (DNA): TGTGCCAGCAGTACGCGGGGCTCTGGGGCCAACGTCCTGACTTTC. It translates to CASSTRGSGANVLTF.